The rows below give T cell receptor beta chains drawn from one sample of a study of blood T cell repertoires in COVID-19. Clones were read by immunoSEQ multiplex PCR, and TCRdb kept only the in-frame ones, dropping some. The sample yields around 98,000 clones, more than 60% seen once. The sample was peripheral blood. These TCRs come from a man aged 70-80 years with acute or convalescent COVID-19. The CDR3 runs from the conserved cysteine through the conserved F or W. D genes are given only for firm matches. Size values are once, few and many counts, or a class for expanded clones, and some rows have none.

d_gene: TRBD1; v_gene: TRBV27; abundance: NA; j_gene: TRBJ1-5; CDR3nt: TGTGCCAGCAGCATTGGACAGGGCTATAGCAATCAGCCCCAGCATTTT; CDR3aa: CASSIGQGYSNQPQHF
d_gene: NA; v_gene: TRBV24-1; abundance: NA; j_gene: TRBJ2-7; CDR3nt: TGTGCCACCAGTCGTGACAGTACCTACGAGCAGTACTTC; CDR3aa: CATSRDSTYEQYF
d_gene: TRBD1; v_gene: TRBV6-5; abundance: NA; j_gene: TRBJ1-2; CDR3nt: TGTGCCAGCACCGGGGACAGGAGTGGCTACACCTTC; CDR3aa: CASTGDRSGYTF
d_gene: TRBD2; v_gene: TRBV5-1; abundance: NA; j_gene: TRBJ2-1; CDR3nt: TGCGCCAGCAGCTTGCCCAGCGGGAGTTTAAATGAGCAGTTCTTC; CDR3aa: CASSLPSGSLNEQFF
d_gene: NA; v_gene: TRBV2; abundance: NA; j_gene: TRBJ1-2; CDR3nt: TGTGCCAGCAGTGTATCAGGGTCTGGCTACACCTTC; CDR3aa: CASSVSGSGYTF
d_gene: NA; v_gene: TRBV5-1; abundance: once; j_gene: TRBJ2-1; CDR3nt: TGCGCCAGCAGCTCGATCGGACAGAATGAGCAGTTCTTC; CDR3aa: CASSSIGQNEQFF
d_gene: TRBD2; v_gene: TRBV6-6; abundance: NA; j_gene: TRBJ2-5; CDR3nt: TGTGCCAGCGATAGCGGGAGGGCGGGAGAGACCCAGTACTTC; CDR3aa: CASDSGRAGETQYF
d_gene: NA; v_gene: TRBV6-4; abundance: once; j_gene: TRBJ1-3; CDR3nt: TGTGCCAGCAGTGACCCATACACCTTCTCTGGAAACACCATATATTTT; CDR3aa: CASSDPYTFSGNTIYF
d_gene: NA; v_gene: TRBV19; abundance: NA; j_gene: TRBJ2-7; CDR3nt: TGTGCCAGTAGTACCCCAGGACAGTCCTACGAGCAGTACTTC; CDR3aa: CASSTPGQSYEQYF
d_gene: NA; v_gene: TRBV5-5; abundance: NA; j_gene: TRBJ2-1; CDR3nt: TGTGCCAGCAGCTTGTTTAGTAGCGGCAATGAGCAGTTCTTC; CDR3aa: CASSLFSSGNEQFF
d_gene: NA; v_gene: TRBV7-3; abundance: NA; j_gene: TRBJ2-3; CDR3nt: TGTGCCAGCAGCTTGAGGGGGGGAGATACGCAGTATTTT; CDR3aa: CASSLRGGDTQYF
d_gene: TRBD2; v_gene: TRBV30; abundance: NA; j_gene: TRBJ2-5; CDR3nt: TGTGCCTGGAGTGTACCTAGCGGGAGCGGAGAGACCCAGTACTTC; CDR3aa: CAWSVPSGSGETQYF
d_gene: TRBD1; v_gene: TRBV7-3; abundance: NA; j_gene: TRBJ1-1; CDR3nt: TGTGCCAGCAGCCTAAGACAGGGTTGGGTGGTAAACACTGAAGCTTTCTTT; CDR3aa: CASSLRQGWVVNTEAFF
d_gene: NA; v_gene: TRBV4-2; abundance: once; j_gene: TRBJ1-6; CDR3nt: TGTGCCAGCAGCCAAGCAGGGGTCTATAATTCACCCCTCCACTTT; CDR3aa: CASSQAGVYNSPLHF
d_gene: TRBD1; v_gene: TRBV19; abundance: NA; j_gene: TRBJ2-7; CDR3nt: TGTGCCAGTAGTAGCCCGGGACAGAGAGCCTACGAGCAGTACTTC; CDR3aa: CASSSPGQRAYEQYF
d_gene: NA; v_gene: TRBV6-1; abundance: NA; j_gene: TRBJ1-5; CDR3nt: TGTGCCAGCAGTGAAGGTCACTATAGCAATCAGCCCCAGCATTTT; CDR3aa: CASSEGHYSNQPQHF
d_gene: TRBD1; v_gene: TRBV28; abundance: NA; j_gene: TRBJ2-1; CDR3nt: TGTGCCAGCAGTTCCTCGGACAGGGGACTGTTCTTC; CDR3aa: CASSSSDRGLFF
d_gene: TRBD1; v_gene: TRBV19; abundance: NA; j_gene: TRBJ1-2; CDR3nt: TGTGCCAGTAGTATCGGACAGGGGCCCTACTATGGCTACACCTTC; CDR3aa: CASSIGQGPYYGYTF
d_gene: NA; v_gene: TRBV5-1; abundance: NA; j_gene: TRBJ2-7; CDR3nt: TGCGCCAGCAGCTTGCAATCCTACGAGCAGTACTTC; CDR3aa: CASSLQSYEQYF
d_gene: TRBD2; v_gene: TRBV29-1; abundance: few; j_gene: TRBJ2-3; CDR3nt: TGCAGCGCCCAACCGGGACTAGCGGGAAAGGCAGATACGCAGTATTTT; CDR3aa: CSAQPGLAGKADTQYF
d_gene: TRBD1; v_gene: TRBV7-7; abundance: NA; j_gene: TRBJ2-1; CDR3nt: TGTGCTAGCAGCCGGACAGGGGACAATGAGCAGTTCTTC; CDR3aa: CASSRTGDNEQFF
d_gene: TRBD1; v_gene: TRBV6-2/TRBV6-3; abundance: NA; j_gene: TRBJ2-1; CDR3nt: TGTGCCAGCAGCACAGGGGGCCCCGCCTACAATGAGCAGTTCTTC; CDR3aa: CASSTGGPAYNEQFF
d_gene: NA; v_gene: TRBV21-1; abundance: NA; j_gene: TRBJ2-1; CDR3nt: TGTGCCAGCAGCAAACAGGGACTCCGACACTTCGATGAGCAGTTCTTC; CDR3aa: CASSKQGLRHFDEQFF
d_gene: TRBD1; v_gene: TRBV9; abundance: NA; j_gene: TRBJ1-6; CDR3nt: TGTGCCAGCAGCACCGGACAGGGAGGGAATTCACCCCTCCACTTT; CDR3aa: CASSTGQGGNSPLHF
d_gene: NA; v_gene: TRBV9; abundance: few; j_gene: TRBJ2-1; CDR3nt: TGTGCCAGCAGCGTAGCGGGAAATGAGCAGTTCTTC; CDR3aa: CASSVAGNEQFF